This entry is about one TCR beta chain. The antigen remains unidentified. This record belongs to a study of regulatory T cells in long-lasting Graves disease. The study's findings and limits: Persistent disease samples used TRBV28, TRBJ1-2 and TRBJ2-5 preferentially.

CDR3 length: 13 residues. Trimming shortened V by 6 bases and J by 2 bases, and 8 bases separated the two germline ends. The germline V gene has CDR1 SNHLY and CDR2 FYNNEI. Through Arm-PCR of CDR3 regions and iRepertoire HTBI primers, TCR beta libraries were built. One entry per CDR3 protein results from TCRdb running MiXCR on the multiplex PCR reads. The profile shows roughly 430,000 distinct CDR3 sequences, approximately 16% of them singletons. Time point given: newly diagnosed GD, antithyroid drugs for less than 3 months. The TCR library was made from RNA that had been extracted from PBMCs in TRIzol. This same sample was also taken into another study, of T cells in Graves' hyperthyroidism and ophthalmopathy. That report notes: Uncontrolled infection, other autoimmune disease, pregnancy or lactation barred patients from enrollment. A first-round RT-PCR of the TCR CDR3 used the HTBI primer set.

Sequenced material: peripheral blood mononuclear cells (PBMCs), taken at new diagnosis, from a patient treated with antithyroid drugs. This TCR was recovered from a woman between 25 and 40 years old with Graves disease. V and J are TRBV2 and TRBJ2-1; D is perhaps TRBD2 (6 bases). Written as DNA, the CDR3 is TGTGCCAGCAGGGGCGGGACCTACAATGAGCAGTTCTTC. Its protein is CASRGGTYNEQFF.